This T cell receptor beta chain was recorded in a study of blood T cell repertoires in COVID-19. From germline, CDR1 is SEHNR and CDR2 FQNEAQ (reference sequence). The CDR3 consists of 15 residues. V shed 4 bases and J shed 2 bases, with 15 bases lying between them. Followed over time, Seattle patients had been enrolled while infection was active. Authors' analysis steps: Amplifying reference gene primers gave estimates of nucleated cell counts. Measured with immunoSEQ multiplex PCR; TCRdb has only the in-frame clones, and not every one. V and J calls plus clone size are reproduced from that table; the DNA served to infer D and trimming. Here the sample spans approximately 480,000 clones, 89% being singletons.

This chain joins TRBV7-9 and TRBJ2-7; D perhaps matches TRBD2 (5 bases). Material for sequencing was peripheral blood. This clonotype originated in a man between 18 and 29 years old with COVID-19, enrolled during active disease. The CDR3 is CASSSLGVGTYEQYF. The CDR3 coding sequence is TGTGCCAGCAGCTCCTTGGGAGTAGGGACCTACGAGCAGTACTTC.